This TCR beta chain comes out of a study of shared clonotypes between healthy human individuals. Study-wide findings and caveats: Generation of non-shared clonotypes was less probable than generation of clonotypes shared by all four donors.

Note on this clone: Its target is unknown.

V was clipped by 0 bases and J by 7 bases, with 10 bases between them. The CDR3 extends over 14 amino acids. Germline-derived CDR1 and CDR2 are MGHRA and YSYEKL. Sequenced by immunoSEQ multiplex PCR; TCRdb stores in-frame clones only, minus some. Of 2 million to 2.5 million clones listed, approximately 95% are singletons. The receptor was derived from a man aged 18 to 30 in good health. Some clones in this sample may be carry-over from other donors' samples. Material for sequencing was naive CD4+ T cells from PBMCs. Specified subset: CD45RA+ positively selected. The genes are TRBV4-1 and TRBJ1-5, with D uncertain. Here the CDR3 reads CASSQEYQNQPQHF. The CDR3 DNA follows: TGCGCCAGCAGCCAAGAGTATCAGAACCAGCCCCAGCATTTT.